A selection of T cell receptor beta chains follows, all from one sample in a study of shared T cell receptors in the human thymus. Sequencing was performed with immunoSEQ multiplex PCR; in TCRdb, only in-frame clones are kept and a portion is missing. This table holds about 730,000 clones, approximately 85% found once. These data are also associated with another study on human thymus T cells.

Sequencing was done on a sample of thymocytes. All receptors come from a girl under three years old with a congenital heart defect. CDR3s include the opening cysteine and the closing phenylalanine or tryptophan. A D gene is named only where the DNA matches it firmly. Expanded clones get a size class; other rows say once, few or many, or leave the size out.

D gene,clone size,J gene,V gene,CDR3 protein,CDR3 DNA
.,.,TRBJ1-2,TRBV7-6,CASSLAPVGDNGYTF,TGTGCCAGCAGCTTAGCGCCGGTAGGGGATAATGGCTACACCTTC
TRBD2,.,TRBJ2-1,TRBV6-1,CASSETGSGATSFSLYNEQFF,TGTGCCAGCAGTGAAACGGGGAGCGGGGCCACTTCTTTTAGCCTCTACAATGAGCAGTTCTTC
.,.,TRBJ1-1,TRBV25-1,CASSESPRGEAFF,TGTGCCAGCAGTGAATCTCCACGGGGTGAAGCTTTCTTT
.,.,TRBJ1-1,TRBV19,CASSTAPNTEAFF,TGTGCCAGTAGCACAGCCCCGAACACTGAAGCTTTCTTT
TRBD1,.,TRBJ2-2,TRBV4-3,CASSQTGTVGTGELFF,TGCGCCAGCAGCCAAACCGGGACAGTGGGCACCGGGGAGCTGTTTTTT
.,few,TRBJ1-2,TRBV9,CASSVGYYPPNPYGYTF,TGTGCCAGCAGCGTAGGGTACTATCCCCCCAATCCCTATGGCTACACCTTC
.,few,TRBJ1-5,TRBV4-3,CASSQRSGQPQHF,TGCGCCAGCAGCCAAAGGAGCGGTCAGCCCCAGCATTTT
TRBD2,.,TRBJ2-1,TRBV4-1,CASSQNSGTSGGKPYNEQFF,TGCGCCAGCAGCCAAAACTCCGGGACTAGCGGGGGCAAGCCATACAATGAGCAGTTCTTC
.,.,TRBJ1-3,TRBV5-1,CASSPEWPVAGNTIYF,TGCGCCAGCAGCCCGGAGTGGCCGGTAGCTGGAAACACCATATATTTT
.,.,TRBJ2-7,TRBV28,CATANRVRSYEQYF,TGTGCCACCGCGAACAGGGTCCGTTCCTACGAGCAGTACTTC
.,.,TRBJ1-1,TRBV7-6,CASSFLTGRWRSMNTEAFF,TGTGCCAGCAGCTTTCTCACAGGGCGCTGGCGGAGTATGAACACTGAAGCTTTCTTT
.,.,TRBJ1-1,TRBV5-5,CASSLGRKGKGAEAFF,TGTGCCAGCAGCTTGGGCAGGAAGGGCAAGGGGGCTGAAGCTTTCTTT
.,.,TRBJ1-2,TRBV5-1,CASSPRSGHFKSGYTF,TGCGCCAGCAGCCCCCGATCAGGACATTTTAAGAGTGGCTACACCTTC
TRBD2,.,TRBJ2-4,TRBV11-2,CASSLDPPAGRNLAKNIQYF,TGTGCCAGCAGCTTAGATCCTCCAGCGGGGAGAAACTTAGCCAAAAACATTCAGTACTTC
TRBD2,once,TRBJ2-7,TRBV29-1,CSVGRGSRNAYEQYF,TGCAGCGTGGGGAGGGGCTCCCGGAACGCCTACGAGCAGTACTTC
.,.,TRBJ1-1,TRBV7-6,CASSLTRGLETNTEAFF,TGTGCCAGCAGCCTTACCAGGGGTTTAGAAACGAACACTGAAGCTTTCTTT
.,.,TRBJ2-2,TRBV5-1,CASSLGAGASGGELFF,TGCGCCAGCAGCTTGGGGGCAGGGGCGAGTGGCGGGGAGCTGTTTTTT
.,few,TRBJ1-2,TRBV6-5,CASRRGLYGYTF,TGTGCCAGCAGGCGGGGACTCTATGGCTACACCTTC
TRBD1,.,TRBJ1-4,TRBV7-2,CASSLHRDRGSTNEKLFF,TGTGCCAGCAGCCTACACAGGGACAGGGGATCAACTAATGAAAAACTGTTTTTT
.,.,TRBJ1-5,TRBV6-4,CASSQTGLTFQPQHF,TGTGCCAGCAGCCAAACAGGCCTAACTTTTCAGCCCCAGCATTTT
TRBD1,.,TRBJ1-5,TRBV6-1,CASLDRVQPQHF,TGTGCCAGCTTGGACAGGGTCCAGCCCCAGCATTTT